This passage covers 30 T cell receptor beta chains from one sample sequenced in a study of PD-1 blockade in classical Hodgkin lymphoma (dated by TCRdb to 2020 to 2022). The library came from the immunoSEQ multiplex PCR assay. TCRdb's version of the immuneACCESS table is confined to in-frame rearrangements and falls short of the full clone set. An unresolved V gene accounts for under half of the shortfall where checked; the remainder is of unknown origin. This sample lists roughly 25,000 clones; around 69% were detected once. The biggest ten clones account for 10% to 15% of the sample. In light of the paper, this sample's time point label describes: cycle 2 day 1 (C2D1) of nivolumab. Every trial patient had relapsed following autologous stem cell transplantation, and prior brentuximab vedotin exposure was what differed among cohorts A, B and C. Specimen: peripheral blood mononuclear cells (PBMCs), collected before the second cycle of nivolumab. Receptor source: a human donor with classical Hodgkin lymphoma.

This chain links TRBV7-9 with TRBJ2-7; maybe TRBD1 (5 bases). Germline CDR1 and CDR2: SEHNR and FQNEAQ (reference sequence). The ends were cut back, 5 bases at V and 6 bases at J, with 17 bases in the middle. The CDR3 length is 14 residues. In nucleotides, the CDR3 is TGTGCCAGCAGCCCGGACACGATCGATAGCGAGCAGTACTTC. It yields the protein CASSPDTIDSEQYF.

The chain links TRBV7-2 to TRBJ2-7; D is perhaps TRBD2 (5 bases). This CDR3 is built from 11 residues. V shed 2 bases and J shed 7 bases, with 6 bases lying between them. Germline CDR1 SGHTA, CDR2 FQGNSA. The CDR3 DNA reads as TGTGCCAGCAGCTTATCGGGGGAGCAGTACTTC. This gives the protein CASSLSGEQYF.

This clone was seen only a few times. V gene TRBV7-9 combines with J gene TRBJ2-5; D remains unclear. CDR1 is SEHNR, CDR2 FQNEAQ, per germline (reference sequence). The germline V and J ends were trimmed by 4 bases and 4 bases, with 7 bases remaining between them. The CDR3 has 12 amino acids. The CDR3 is CASSSRGETQYF. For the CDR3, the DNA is TGTGCCAGCAGCTCGCGAGGAGAGACCCAGTACTTC.

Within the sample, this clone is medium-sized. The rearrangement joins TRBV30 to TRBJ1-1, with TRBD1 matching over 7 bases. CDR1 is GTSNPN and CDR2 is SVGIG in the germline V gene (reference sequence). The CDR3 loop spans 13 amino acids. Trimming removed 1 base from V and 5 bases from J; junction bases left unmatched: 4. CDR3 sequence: CAWSEGARTEAFF. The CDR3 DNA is TGTGCCTGGAGTGAGGGGGCGCGAACTGAAGCTTTCTTT.

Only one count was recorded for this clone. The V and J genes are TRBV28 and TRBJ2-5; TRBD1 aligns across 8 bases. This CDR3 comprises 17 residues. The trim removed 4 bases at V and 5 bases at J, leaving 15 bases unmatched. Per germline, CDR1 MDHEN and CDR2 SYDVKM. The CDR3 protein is CASSYNPRGQEWETQYF. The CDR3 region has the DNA TGTGCCAGCAGTTATAACCCCAGGGGGCAGGAATGGGAGACCCAGTACTTC.

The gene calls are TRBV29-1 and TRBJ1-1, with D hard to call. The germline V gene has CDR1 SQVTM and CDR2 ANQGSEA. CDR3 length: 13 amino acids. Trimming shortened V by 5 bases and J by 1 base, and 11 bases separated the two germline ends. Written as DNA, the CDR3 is TGCAGCGTTCGACGGTCTGAGAACACTGAAGCTTTCTTT. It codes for CSVRRSENTEAFF.

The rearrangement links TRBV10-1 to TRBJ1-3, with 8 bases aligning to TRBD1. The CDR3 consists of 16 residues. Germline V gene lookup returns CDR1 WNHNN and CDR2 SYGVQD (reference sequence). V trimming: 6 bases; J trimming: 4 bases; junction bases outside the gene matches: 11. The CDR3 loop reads CASRVEAGGSGNTIYF. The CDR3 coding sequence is TGCGCCAGCAGGGTGGAAGCAGGGGGCTCCGGAAACACCATATATTTT.

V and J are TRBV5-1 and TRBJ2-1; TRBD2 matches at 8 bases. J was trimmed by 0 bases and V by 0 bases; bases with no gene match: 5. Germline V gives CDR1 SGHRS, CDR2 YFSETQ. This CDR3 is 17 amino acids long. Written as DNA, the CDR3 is TGCGCCAGCAGCTTGGCCGGGGGGGGCAGCTCCTACAATGAGCAGTTCTTC. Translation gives CASSLAGGGSSYNEQFF.

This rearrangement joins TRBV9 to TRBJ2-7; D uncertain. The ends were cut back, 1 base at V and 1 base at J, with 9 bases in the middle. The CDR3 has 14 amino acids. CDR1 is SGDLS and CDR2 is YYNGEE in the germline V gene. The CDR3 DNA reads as TGTGCCAGCAGCGTACGGCCCTATTCCTACGAGCAGTACTTC. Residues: CASSVRPYSYEQYF.

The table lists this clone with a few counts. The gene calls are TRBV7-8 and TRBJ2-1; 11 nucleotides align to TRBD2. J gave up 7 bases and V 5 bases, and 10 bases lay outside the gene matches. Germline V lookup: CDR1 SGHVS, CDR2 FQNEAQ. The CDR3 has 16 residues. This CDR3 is CASSAPGLAARNEQFF. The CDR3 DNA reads TGTGCCAGCAGCGCGCCGGGACTAGCGGCTCGAAATGAGCAGTTCTTC.

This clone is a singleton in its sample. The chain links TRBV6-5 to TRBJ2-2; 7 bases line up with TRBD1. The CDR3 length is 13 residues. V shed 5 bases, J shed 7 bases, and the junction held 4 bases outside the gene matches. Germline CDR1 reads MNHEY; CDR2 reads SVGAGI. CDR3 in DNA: TGTGCCAGCAGTACAGGGGTTCGCGGGGAGCTGTTTTTT. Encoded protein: CASSTGVRGELFF.

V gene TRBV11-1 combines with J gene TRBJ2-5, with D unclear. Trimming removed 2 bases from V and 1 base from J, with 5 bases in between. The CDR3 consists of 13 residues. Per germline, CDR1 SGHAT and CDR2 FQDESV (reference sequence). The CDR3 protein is CASSLRSQETQYF. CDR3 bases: TGTGCCAGCAGCTTACGGTCCCAAGAGACCCAGTACTTC.

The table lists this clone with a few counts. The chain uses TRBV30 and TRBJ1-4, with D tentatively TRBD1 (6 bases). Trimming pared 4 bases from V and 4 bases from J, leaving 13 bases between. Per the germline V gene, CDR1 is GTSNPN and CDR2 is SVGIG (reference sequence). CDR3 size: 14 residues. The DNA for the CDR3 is TGTGCCTGGAACGGGGGCGCGATTAATGAAAAACTGTTTTTT. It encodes CAWNGGAINEKLFF.

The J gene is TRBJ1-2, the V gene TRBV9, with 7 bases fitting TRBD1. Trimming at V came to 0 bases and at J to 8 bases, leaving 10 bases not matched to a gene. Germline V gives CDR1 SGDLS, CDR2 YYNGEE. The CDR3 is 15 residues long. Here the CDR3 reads CASSVVTGWERGYTF. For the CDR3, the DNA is TGTGCCAGCAGCGTAGTGACAGGGTGGGAGAGGGGCTACACCTTC. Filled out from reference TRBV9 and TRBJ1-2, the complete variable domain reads DSGVTQTPKHLITATGQRVTLRCSPRSGDLSVYWYQQSLDQGLQFLIQYYNGEERAKGNILERFSAQQFPDLHSELNLSSLELGDSALYFCASSVVTGWERGYTFGSGTRLTVV.

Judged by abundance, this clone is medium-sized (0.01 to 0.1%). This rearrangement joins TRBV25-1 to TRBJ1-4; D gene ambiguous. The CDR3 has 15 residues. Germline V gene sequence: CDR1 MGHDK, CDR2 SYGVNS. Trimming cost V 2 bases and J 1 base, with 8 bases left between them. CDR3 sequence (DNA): TGTGCCAGCAGTGAACGAGGTAGAACTAATGAAAAACTGTTTTTT. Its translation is CASSERGRTNEKLFF.

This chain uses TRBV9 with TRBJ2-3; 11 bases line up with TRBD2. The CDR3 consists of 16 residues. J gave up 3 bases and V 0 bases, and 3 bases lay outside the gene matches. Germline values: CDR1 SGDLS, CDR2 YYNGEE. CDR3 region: CASSVEPSGRTDTQYF. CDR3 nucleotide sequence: TGTGCCAGCAGCGTAGAACCTAGCGGGAGGACAGATACGCAGTATTTT.

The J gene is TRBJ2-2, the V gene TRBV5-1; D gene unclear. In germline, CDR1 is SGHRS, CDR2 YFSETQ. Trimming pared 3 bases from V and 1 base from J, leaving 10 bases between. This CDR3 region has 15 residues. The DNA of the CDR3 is TGCGCCAGCAGCTCCCGCACCGGGAACACCGGGGAGCTGTTTTTT. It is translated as CASSSRTGNTGELFF.

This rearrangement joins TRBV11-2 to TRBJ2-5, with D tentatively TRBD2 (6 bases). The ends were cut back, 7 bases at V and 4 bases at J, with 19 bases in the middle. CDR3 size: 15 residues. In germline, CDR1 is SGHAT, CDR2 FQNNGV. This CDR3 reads CASTAGGQIGETQYF. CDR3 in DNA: TGTGCCAGCACCGCAGGAGGGCAGATCGGAGAGACCCAGTACTTC.

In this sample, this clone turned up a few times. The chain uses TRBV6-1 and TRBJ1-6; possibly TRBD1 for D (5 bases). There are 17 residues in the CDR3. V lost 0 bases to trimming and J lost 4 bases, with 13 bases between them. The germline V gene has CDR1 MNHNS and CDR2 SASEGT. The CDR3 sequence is CASSEAAGLLYNSPLHF. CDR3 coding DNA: TGTGCCAGCAGTGAAGCGGCAGGGTTACTTTATAATTCACCCCTCCACTTT.

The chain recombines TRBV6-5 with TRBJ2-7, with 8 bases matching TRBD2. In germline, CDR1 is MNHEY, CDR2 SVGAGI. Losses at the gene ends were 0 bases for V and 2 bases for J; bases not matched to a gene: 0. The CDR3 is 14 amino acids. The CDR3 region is CASSYSGLAYEQYF. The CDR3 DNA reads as TGTGCCAGCAGTTACTCGGGACTAGCCTACGAGCAGTACTTC.

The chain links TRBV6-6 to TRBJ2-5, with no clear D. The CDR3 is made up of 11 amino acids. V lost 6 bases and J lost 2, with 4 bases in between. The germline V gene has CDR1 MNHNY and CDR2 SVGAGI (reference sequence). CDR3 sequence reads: CASSYQETQYF. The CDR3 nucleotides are TGTGCCAGCAGCTATCAAGAGACCCAGTACTTC.

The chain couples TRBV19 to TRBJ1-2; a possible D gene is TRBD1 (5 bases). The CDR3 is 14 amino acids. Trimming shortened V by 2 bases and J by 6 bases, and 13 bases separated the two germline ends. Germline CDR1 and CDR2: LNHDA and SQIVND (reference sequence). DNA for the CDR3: TGTGCCAGTAGTATACACCCAACAGGAGATGGCTACACCTTC. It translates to CASSIHPTGDGYTF.

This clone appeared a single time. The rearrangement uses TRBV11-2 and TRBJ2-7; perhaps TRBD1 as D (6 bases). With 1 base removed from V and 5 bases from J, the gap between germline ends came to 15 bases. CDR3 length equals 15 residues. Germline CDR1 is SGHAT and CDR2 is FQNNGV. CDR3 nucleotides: TGTGCCAGCAGCTTAGGCAGGGGCCAGATTCACGAGCAGTACTTC. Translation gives CASSLGRGQIHEQYF.

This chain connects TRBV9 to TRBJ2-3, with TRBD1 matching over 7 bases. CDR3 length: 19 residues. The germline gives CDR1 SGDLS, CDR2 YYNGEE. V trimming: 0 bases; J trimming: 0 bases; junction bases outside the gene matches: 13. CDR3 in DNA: TGTGCCAGCAGCGTAGGAGGGGGACAGCTCCCCCTTAGCACAGATACGCAGTATTTT. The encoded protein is CASSVGGGQLPLSTDTQYF.

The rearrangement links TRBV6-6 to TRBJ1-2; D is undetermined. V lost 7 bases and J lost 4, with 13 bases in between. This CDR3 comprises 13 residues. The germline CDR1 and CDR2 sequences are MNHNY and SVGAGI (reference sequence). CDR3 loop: CASTVAGAYGYTF. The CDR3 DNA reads TGTGCCAGCACTGTGGCAGGAGCCTATGGCTACACCTTC.

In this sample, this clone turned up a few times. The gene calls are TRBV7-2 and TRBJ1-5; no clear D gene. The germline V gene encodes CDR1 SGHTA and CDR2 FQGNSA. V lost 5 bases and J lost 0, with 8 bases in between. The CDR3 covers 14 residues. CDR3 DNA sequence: TGTGCCAGCAGCCCATACGTTAGCAATCAGCCCCAGCATTTT. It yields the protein CASSPYVSNQPQHF.

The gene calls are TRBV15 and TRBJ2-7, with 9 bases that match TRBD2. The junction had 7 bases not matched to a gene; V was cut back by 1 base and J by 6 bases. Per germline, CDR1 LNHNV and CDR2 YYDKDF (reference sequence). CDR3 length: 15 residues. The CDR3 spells CATSRVASGTSEQYF. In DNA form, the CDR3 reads TGTGCCACCAGCAGAGTGGCTAGCGGGACGAGCGAGCAGTACTTC.

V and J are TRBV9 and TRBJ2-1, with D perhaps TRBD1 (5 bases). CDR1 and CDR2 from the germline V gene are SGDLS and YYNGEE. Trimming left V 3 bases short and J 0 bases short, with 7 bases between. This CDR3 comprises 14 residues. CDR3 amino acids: CASSETASYNEQFF. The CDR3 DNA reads TGTGCCAGCAGCGAGACAGCCTCCTACAATGAGCAGTTCTTC.

The CDR3 bases are TGTGCCACCAGCAGAGATCCCCCGGGGGCCTACTATGGCTACACCTTC. Amino acid sequence: CATSRDPPGAYYGYTF. The chain links TRBV15 to TRBJ1-2, with a tentative D call TRBD1 (6 bases). V shed 0 bases and J shed 3 bases, with 14 bases lying between them. Germline values: CDR1 LNHNV, CDR2 YYDKDF (reference sequence). CDR3 length: 16 residues.

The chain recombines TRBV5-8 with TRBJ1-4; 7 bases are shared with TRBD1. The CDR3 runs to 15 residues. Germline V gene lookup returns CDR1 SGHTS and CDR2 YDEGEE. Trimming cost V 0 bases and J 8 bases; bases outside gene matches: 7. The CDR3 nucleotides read TGTGCCAGCAGCTTGGGGAACAGGGGAGACGAAAAACTGTTTTTT. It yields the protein CASSLGNRGDEKLFF. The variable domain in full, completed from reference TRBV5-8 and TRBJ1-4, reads EAGVTQSPTHLIKTRGQQATLRCSPISGHTSVYWYQQALGLGLQFLLWYDEGEERNRGNFPPRFSGRQFPNYSSELNVNALELEDSALYLCASSLGNRGDEKLFFGSGTQLSVL.